Presented here are 16 T cell receptor beta chains from one specimen sequenced in a study of cytomegalovirus exposure and HLA in healthy donors. It was with 60 Vbeta and 13 Jbeta primers that the PCR ran. The assay was immunoSEQ multiplex PCR, and TCRdb's table has in-frame clones only and misses some. Counted here are approximately 150,000 clones, roughly three quarters occurring once; the ten biggest clones make up about 2%. Sequenced input: PBMCs. The receptors were sampled from a woman between 40 and 55 years old in good health and CMV-seronegative.

The chain is built from TRBV6-5 and TRBJ2-7; no clear D. The J call is uncertain, as TRBJ2-1 better fits the DNA end. This CDR3 spans 14 amino acids. Germline V CDR1 and CDR2: MNHEY, SVGAGI. In nucleotides, the CDR3 is TGTGCCAGCAGTTACTCTCCGGCGCAAATGGAGCAGTTCTTC. Its translation is CASSYSPAQMEQFF.

The chain is built from TRBV5-1 and TRBJ1-3; 8 bases fit TRBD1. J was trimmed by 4 bases and V by 4 bases; bases with no gene match: 10. Per germline, CDR1 SGHRS and CDR2 YFSETQ. The CDR3 loop spans 16 amino acids. The CDR3 DNA sequence: TGCGCCAGCAGCCCAACGCTGACAGGGGCGGGAAACACCATATATTTT. Translated: CASSPTLTGAGNTIYF.

With regard to this clone: A read error may account for a junction end that differs from germline. CDR3 sequence (DNA): TGTTCCAGCAGCCCACGGTTGGAGGGACAGGGGGAGACCCAGTACTTC. It is translated as CSSSPRLEGQGETQYF. This chain links TRBV7-9 with TRBJ2-5, with 10 nucleotides matching TRBD1. The germline gives CDR1 SEHNR, CDR2 FQNEAQ (reference sequence). The CDR3 spans 16 residues. Looking up the rest from reference TRBV7-9 and TRBJ2-5 gives the full variable domain: DTGVSQNPRHKITKRGQNVTFRCDPISEHNRLYWYRQTLGQGPEFLTYFQNEAQLEKSRLLSDRFSAERPKGSFSTLEIQRTEQGDSAMYLCSSSPRLEGQGETQYFGPGTRLLVL.

The V gene is TRBV7-9, the J gene TRBJ2-5, with D perhaps matching TRBD2 (6 bases). Gene TRBJ2-7 matches the end of the DNA better, so the J call may be wrong. This CDR3 comprises 15 residues. Germline CDR1 is SEHNR and CDR2 is FQNEAQ (reference sequence). The CDR3 loop is CASSSIGRSPYEQYF. CDR3 sequence (DNA): TGTGCCAGCAGCTCCATCGGGAGATCCCCCTACGAGCAGTACTTC.

The chain joins TRBV18 to TRBJ1-1; a possible D gene is TRBD1 (6 bases). Trimming removed 0 bases from V and 1 base from J, with 9 bases in between. This CDR3 spans 15 amino acids. Germline V lookup: CDR1 KGHSH, CDR2 LQKENI. CDR3 sequence reads: CASSPPGGENTEAFF. The CDR3 nucleotides read TGTGCCAGCTCACCACCAGGGGGGGAGAACACTGAAGCTTTCTTT.

The chain has TRBV11-2 and TRBJ2-5; unclear D gene. The V gene lost 7 bases and the J gene lost 1 base, with 4 bases spanning the gap. The CDR3 has 11 residues. CDR1 is SGHAT and CDR2 is FQNNGV in the germline V gene. In DNA, the CDR3 is TGTGCCAGCAAGAGCCAAGAGACCCAGTACTTC. This translates into CASKSQETQYF.

The chain recombines TRBV5-1 with TRBJ2-5; D might be TRBD2 (6 bases). Germline loops: CDR1 SGHRS, CDR2 YFSETQ. The CDR3 totals 13 residues. With 0 bases removed from V and 4 bases from J, the gap between germline ends came to 7 bases. The CDR3 nucleotides read TGCGCCAGCAGCTTGGGGAGGGGAGAGACCCAGTACTTC. It is translated as CASSLGRGETQYF.

This clone was detected only once. CDR3 region: CASRPAGTGTYEQYF. The CDR3, as DNA: TGTGCCAGCAGACCTGCCGGGACAGGAACCTACGAGCAGTACTTC. The gene calls are TRBV6-5 and TRBJ2-7, with 8 bases fitting TRBD1. The CDR3 is 15 amino acids. Losses at the gene ends were 6 bases for V and 2 bases for J; bases not matched to a gene: 9. Germline values: CDR1 MNHEY, CDR2 SVGAGI.

This rearrangement joins TRBV11-2 to TRBJ2-7; D is unclear. This CDR3 region has 14 residues. The germline V gene has CDR1 SGHAT and CDR2 FQNNGV. V was trimmed by 1 base and J by 3 bases, leaving 10 bases between them. The CDR3 sequence: CASSLVSRRYEQYF. In DNA, the CDR3 is TGTGCCAGCAGCTTAGTCAGCAGGCGCTACGAGCAGTACTTC.

This clone was seen more than once but under ten times. This chain connects TRBV19 to TRBJ2-7; 8 bases fit TRBD1. The CDR3 loop spans 14 amino acids. Unmatched junction bases numbered 8, after V lost 5 bases and J lost 5 bases. Germline loops: CDR1 LNHDA, CDR2 SQIVND (reference sequence). CDR3 DNA sequence: TGTGCCAGTAGTGTCTGGGACAGGTCCCACGAGCAGTACTTC. It specifies CASSVWDRSHEQYF.

The rearrangement links TRBV27 to TRBJ2-3; D call uncertain. Looked up from germline, CDR1 is MNHEY and CDR2 is SMNVEV (reference sequence). CDR3 length: 15 amino acids. V lost 2 bases and J lost 1, with 10 bases in between. CDR3 sequence reads: CASSLIARGTDTQYF. The CDR3 coding sequence is TGTGCCAGCAGTTTAATCGCTCGGGGCACAGATACGCAGTATTTT.

The chain combines TRBV2 with TRBJ1-1; D is ambiguous. The CDR3 extends over 14 amino acids. The germline V and J ends were trimmed by 3 bases and 1 base, with 9 bases remaining between them. Germline loops: CDR1 SNHLY, CDR2 FYNNEI. The DNA of the CDR3 is TGTGCCAGCAGTGATGTGAGTTCGAACACTGAAGCTTTCTTT. Amino acid sequence: CASSDVSSNTEAFF.

The rearrangement joins TRBV5-1 to TRBJ1-1, with D uncertain. This CDR3 has 15 residues. V lost 4 bases and J lost 1, with 14 bases in between. The germline V gene encodes CDR1 SGHRS and CDR2 YFSETQ. The CDR3 loop reads CASSPPRGRNTEAFF. CDR3 sequence (DNA): TGCGCCAGCAGCCCCCCGCGAGGGAGGAACACTGAAGCTTTCTTT.

V gene TRBV5-1 combines with J gene TRBJ2-7, with TRBD2 matching 11 bases. V gave up 4 bases and J gave up 5 bases; unmatched junction bases: 11. This CDR3 is 16 amino acids long. The germline V gene encodes CDR1 SGHRS and CDR2 YFSETQ. In DNA, the CDR3 is TGCGCCAGCAGCCCGGCACTAGCGGGAGCTCAGGACGAGCAGTACTTC. This gives the protein CASSPALAGAQDEQYF.

The chain links TRBV2 to TRBJ1-2; weak D call: TRBD1 (5 bases). Per the germline V gene, CDR1 is SNHLY and CDR2 is FYNNEI. The CDR3 contains 14 residues. V lost 5 bases to trimming and J lost 1 base, with 11 bases between them. In DNA, the CDR3 is TGTGCCAGCAGTCTAGGACACAGTAACTATGGCTACACCTTC. Its translation: CASSLGHSNYGYTF.

The chain employs TRBV5-6 and TRBJ1-6; TRBD1 matches 11 bases. CDR1 and CDR2 from the germline V gene are SGHDT and YYEEEE. The CDR3 spans 13 residues. The ends lost 4 bases at V and 11 bases at J; junction bases unmatched: 2. The CDR3 reads CASSPGQGAPLHF. The CDR3 coding sequence is TGTGCCAGCAGCCCGGGACAGGGGGCACCCCTCCACTTT.